The T cell receptor beta chain described here comes from a study of Ad26.COV2.S vaccination and SARS-CoV-2 variants. As for the study in general: Donor participated within the Ad26.COV2.S arm of the COV1001 trial.

Clones were sequenced by immunoSEQ multiplex PCR, and TCRdb holds only the in-frame ones, with some missing. The data show about 350,000 clones, about 86% seen once. Per the germline V gene, CDR1 is LGHDT and CDR2 is YNNKEL (reference sequence). The CDR3 has 16 residues. Losses at the gene ends were 4 bases for V and 5 bases for J; bases not matched to a gene: 9. Indicated treatment: about 20 received Ad26.COV2.S at low or high dose, single or two shots; several received placebo; per-sample allocation not given. Samples were taken on day 63 after the first vaccine or placebo injection. Immunization relied on an Ad26 vector, which expressed Wuhan-strain SARS-CoV-2 spike.

Sequenced here: peripheral blood, sampled in a trial of Ad26.COV2.S vaccine versus placebo. The clonotype comes from a person aged 18 to 59 who received the Ad26.COV2.S COVID-19 vaccine or a placebo. This chain connects TRBV3-1 (or the pseudogene TRBV3-2) to TRBJ2-3, with TRBD2 identical over 10 bases. The CDR3 here is CASSPRGAGGEDTQYF. CDR3 sequence (DNA): TGTGCCAGCAGCCCCCGAGGAGCGGGGGGGGAAGATACGCAGTATTTT.